This T cell receptor beta chain was found in a study of control samples from healthy donors and cancer patients. This CDR3 is built from 13 residues. Germline lookup yields CDR1 MNHEY and CDR2 SVGAGI. The V and J ends lost 7 bases and 11 bases, in that order; junction bases with no gene match: 10. This table comes from immunoSEQ multiplex PCR, and its TCRdb copy is limited to in-frame clones, with some not included. The table lists tens of thousands of clones, more than 85% of them singletons. This clone was seen only a few times. Sequenced material: blood. This TCR was recovered from a young woman in good health. This chain joins TRBV6-5 and TRBJ1-1; 10 bases fit TRBD1. Written as DNA, the CDR3 is TGTGCCAGCATCGTCCCGGGACAGGGGTCGGCTTTCTTT. This gives the protein CASIVPGQGSAFF.